This T cell receptor beta chain derives from a study of blood T cell repertoires in COVID-19. Study-level background: Spain, Italy and the United States supplied samples that represented acute and convalescent COVID-19. The analysed material was cDNA or gDNA that came from T cells, B-cell-depleted T cells, or PBMCs.

Original data processing: Reference gene primer amplification gave nucleated cell count estimates. Using immunoSEQ multiplex PCR, the repertoire was profiled, and TCRdb retains in-frame clones only, with some absent. That table gives V, J and clone size, and the DNA gave D and trimming. Found here are 200,000 or so clones, approximately 79% of them singletons; the top ten hold 15% to 20%. Germline V CDR1 and CDR2: LNHNV, YYDKDF (reference sequence). The CDR3 is 15 residues long. Trimming took 3 bases from V and 4 from J; bases not matched to a gene: 5. Source material: peripheral blood. This receptor was taken from a man aged 55-75 years with active or convalescent COVID-19. This chain joins TRBV15 and TRBJ1-5; TRBD1 aligns across 8 bases. The CDR3 DNA sequence: TGTGCCACCAGCAGGTCCACAGGGGGTAATCAGCCCCAGCATTTT. Protein: CATSRSTGGNQPQHF. The whole variable domain, filled in from reference TRBV15 and TRBJ1-5, reads DAMVIQNPRYQVTQFGKPVTLSCSQTLNHNVMYWYQQKSSQAPKLLFHYYDKDFNNEADTPDNFQSRRPNTSFCFLDIRSPGLGDTAMYLCATSRSTGGNQPQHFGDGTRLSIL.